These T cell receptor beta chains were read from a single sample in a study of blood T cell repertoires in COVID-19. Profiling relied on immunoSEQ multiplex PCR, and the TCRdb table lists in-frame clones only, not all of them. The repertoire holds over 300,000 clones, with around 91% as singletons. The specimen was peripheral blood. Source of these receptors: a man younger than 35 with active or convalescent COVID-19. Each CDR3 is given with its conserved first and last residue. Where a row states a size, it is once, few, many or the class of an expanded clone; other rows omit it.

clone_size: .; v_call: TRBV9; j_call: TRBJ1-1; cdr3_aa: CASSSDIGPEAFF
clone_size: .; v_call: TRBV10-3; j_call: TRBJ1-5; cdr3_aa: CAISESGGSGNQPQHF
clone_size: .; v_call: TRBV27; j_call: TRBJ1-2; cdr3_aa: CASALQDPGTADGYTF
clone_size: .; v_call: TRBV7-9; j_call: TRBJ2-3; cdr3_aa: CASSLSRSTDTQYF
clone_size: .; v_call: TRBV4-3; j_call: TRBJ1-1; cdr3_aa: CASSQDLVTVTEAFF
clone_size: .; v_call: TRBV14; j_call: TRBJ1-2; cdr3_aa: CASSTTRTGGDYGYTF
clone_size: .; v_call: TRBV18; j_call: TRBJ1-1; cdr3_aa: CASSPETGLGNTEAFF
clone_size: .; v_call: TRBV11-3; j_call: TRBJ2-1; cdr3_aa: CASSSAGTGLKYEQFF
clone_size: .; v_call: TRBV7-8; j_call: TRBJ1-6; cdr3_aa: CASSLATGFSPLHF
clone_size: once; v_call: TRBV15; j_call: TRBJ2-5; cdr3_aa: CATQPTGTFIQETQYF
clone_size: .; v_call: TRBV25-1; j_call: TRBJ2-2; cdr3_aa: CASSPPTGAFNTGELFF
clone_size: .; v_call: TRBV4-1; j_call: TRBJ2-1; cdr3_aa: CASSPLTGGLSDEQFF
clone_size: .; v_call: TRBV19; j_call: TRBJ1-1; cdr3_aa: CASSRGSGMGHTEAFF
clone_size: .; v_call: TRBV29-1; j_call: TRBJ1-1; cdr3_aa: CSVAGRGGTEAFF
clone_size: .; v_call: TRBV5-8; j_call: TRBJ2-1; cdr3_aa: CASSYILGVGYNEQFF
clone_size: .; v_call: TRBV27; j_call: TRBJ2-3; cdr3_aa: CASSLGAGDTQYF
clone_size: .; v_call: TRBV9; j_call: TRBJ1-2; cdr3_aa: CASSVAGRAGAGYTF
clone_size: .; v_call: TRBV18; j_call: TRBJ2-5; cdr3_aa: CASSPPSTVLQETQYF
clone_size: .; v_call: TRBV3-1/TRBV3-2; j_call: TRBJ1-2; cdr3_aa: CASQGASVYGYTF
clone_size: .; v_call: TRBV5-1; j_call: TRBJ2-2; cdr3_aa: CASSPRGENTGELFF
clone_size: .; v_call: TRBV11-3; j_call: TRBJ2-1; cdr3_aa: CASSQTGGGRSSYNEQFF
clone_size: .; v_call: TRBV9; j_call: TRBJ1-5; cdr3_aa: CASSVGDRSGNQPQHF
clone_size: .; v_call: TRBV11-2; j_call: TRBJ2-3; cdr3_aa: CASSMNRGSTDTQYF
clone_size: .; v_call: TRBV5-6; j_call: TRBJ1-1; cdr3_aa: CASSSETGNKGNTEAFF
clone_size: .; v_call: TRBV19; j_call: TRBJ1-2; cdr3_aa: CASSRLDSLYGYTF
clone_size: .; v_call: TRBV4-1; j_call: TRBJ2-1; cdr3_aa: CASSQDLVQVSYNEQFF
clone_size: once; v_call: TRBV20-1; j_call: TRBJ2-1; cdr3_aa: CSASGGWTGTNNEQFF
clone_size: .; v_call: TRBV28; j_call: TRBJ1-6; cdr3_aa: CASQGAGSYNSPLHF
clone_size: .; v_call: TRBV4-1; j_call: TRBJ2-7; cdr3_aa: CASSQVQGHPSEQYF
clone_size: once; v_call: TRBV11-2; j_call: TRBJ1-1; cdr3_aa: CASSLVAQGKTEAFF
clone_size: few; v_call: TRBV7-2; j_call: TRBJ1-4; cdr3_aa: CASSLGPGQGYQKLFF
clone_size: .; v_call: TRBV4-3; j_call: TRBJ1-2; cdr3_aa: CASSQTGVYGYTF
clone_size: .; v_call: TRBV7-2; j_call: TRBJ1-1; cdr3_aa: CASSTAWRGNTEAFF
clone_size: .; v_call: TRBV6-6; j_call: TRBJ2-7; cdr3_aa: CASIRQGASEQYF
clone_size: .; v_call: TRBV7-8; j_call: TRBJ1-5; cdr3_aa: CASSLRGRDISNQPQHF
clone_size: .; v_call: TRBV27; j_call: TRBJ1-6; cdr3_aa: CASSGAHGGSPLHF
clone_size: .; v_call: TRBV9; j_call: TRBJ1-5; cdr3_aa: CASSVGLGANQPQHF
clone_size: .; v_call: TRBV3-1/TRBV3-2; j_call: TRBJ1-1; cdr3_aa: CASSQPGTDTEAFF
clone_size: .; v_call: TRBV7-8; j_call: TRBJ1-5; cdr3_aa: CASSSRGRGQPQHF
clone_size: .; v_call: TRBV5-1; j_call: TRBJ2-5; cdr3_aa: CASSLDRIRGVETQYF
clone_size: once; v_call: TRBV28; j_call: TRBJ1-2; cdr3_aa: CASTIKTGEGGYTF
clone_size: .; v_call: TRBV6-6; j_call: TRBJ2-2; cdr3_aa: CASSYGRDNTGELFF
clone_size: .; v_call: TRBV28; j_call: TRBJ1-2; cdr3_aa: CASSLFEFYGYTF
clone_size: .; v_call: TRBV5-4; j_call: TRBJ2-5; cdr3_aa: CASSPLRAGETQYF